Below are 20 T cell receptor beta chains sequenced from a single sample in a study of TET2 disruption in CD19-targeted CAR T cells. Only in-frame clones appear in the TCRdb table, and some are missing; sequencing was by immunoSEQ multiplex PCR. This repertoire includes 25,000 to 30,000 clones. As for treatment: autologous CTL019 cells: CD19 CAR with 4-1BB and CD3 zeta domains. No antigen has been assigned to these receptors. This specimen consisted of CD8- CAR+ T cells sorted from cultured blood T cells, obtained for CD19 CAR T cell therapy. Subset here: CD8-negative CAR-positive T cells from the infusion product. The source of these receptors is a man aged 65 to 79 with chronic lymphocytic leukemia.

Note on this clone: The read gets to within 3 residues of the CDR3 end, and the germline J gene fills in the rest. The chain has TRBV7-2 and TRBJ1-2, with unresolved D. The germline V gene encodes CDR1 SGHTA and CDR2 FQGNSA. This CDR3 spans 13 amino acids. CDR3 DNA, as far as it was read: TGTGCCAGCAGCCGGGTACCATCCCTCGAA. This encodes CASSRVPSLE. The CDR3, in full, reads CASSRVPSLEYTF.

Details on this clone: The read ends 3 residues before the CDR3 terminus; that terminus is restored from the germline J gene. This sequence joins TRBV6-1 and TRBJ2-2; 9 bases map to TRBD2. The V segment lost 1 base and the J segment 0 bases; nucleotides outside the gene matches: 6. The CDR3 totals 18 residues. CDR1 is MNHNS and CDR2 is SASEGT in the germline V gene. The CDR3 sequence is CASSEGLAGAPNTGELFF. The covered CDR3 bases are TGTGCCAGCAGTGAAGGGTTAGCGGGGGCCCCGAACACCGGGGAG.

Note on this clone: The observed sequence ends 3 residues before the CDR3 terminus, with the missing tail filled in from the germline J gene. The genes are TRBV28 and TRBJ1-2; D remains unclear. The germline V gene has CDR1 MDHEN and CDR2 SYDVKM. Trimming left V 6 bases short and J 4 bases short, with 18 bases between. This CDR3 comprises 15 residues. CDR3 amino acids: CASRSAAVTLYGYTF. Partial CDR3 DNA: TGTGCCAGCAGGTCCGCTGCGGTGACGCTCTATGGC.

With respect to this clone: The read terminates 3 residues ahead of where the CDR3 ends, so the germline J gene completes it. The rearrangement links TRBV5-4 to TRBJ1-5, with D perhaps matching TRBD1 (5 bases). The CDR3 is 14 residues long. The germline V gene has CDR1 SGHNT and CDR2 YYREEE (reference sequence). Trimming took 3 bases from V and 7 from J, leaving 14 bases between them. CDR3 sequence: CASSSDMAGQPQHF. CDR3 DNA, as far as it was read: TGTGCCAGCAGCTCCGACATGGCAGGGCAGCCC. Full variable domain (missing parts from reference TRBV5-4 and TRBJ1-5): ETGVTQSPTHLIKTRGQQVTLRCSSQSGHNTVSWYQQALGQGPQFIFQYYREEENGRGNFPPRFSGLQFPNYSSELNVNALELDDSALYLCASSSDMAGQPQHFGDGTRLSIL.

Concerning this clone: With the read ending 3 residues before the CDR3 end, the germline J gene is used to fill in that end. The chain has TRBV5-1 and TRBJ2-7, with D perhaps TRBD1 (6 bases). Germline V lookup: CDR1 SGHRS, CDR2 YFSETQ. Trimming pared 0 bases from V and 3 bases from J, leaving 10 bases between. This CDR3 comprises 14 residues. CDR3 DNA (partial): TGCGCCAGCAGCTTGGGGCTCAGGGGCTACGAG. Translated: CASSLGLRGYE. The full CDR3 reads CASSLGLRGYEQYF.

Partial CDR3 DNA: TGTGCCTCTCAGGGGAGCTCCTACGAG. It encodes CASQGSSYE. The whole CDR3 sequence is CASQGSSYEQYF. This chain connects TRBV30 to TRBJ2-7; D is perhaps TRBD1 (6 bases). The read ends 3 residues before the CDR3 terminus; that terminus is restored from the germline J gene. Deletions cut 7 bases from V and 0 bases from J, with 10 bases between. Germline V gives CDR1 GTSNPN, CDR2 SVGIG (reference sequence). The CDR3 has 12 residues. Complete variable domain (other parts from reference TRBV30 and TRBJ2-7): SQTIHQWPATLVQPVGSPLSLECTVEGTSNPNLYWYRQAAGRGLQLLFYSVGIGQISSEVPQNLSASRPQDRQFILSSKKLLLSDSGFYLCASQGSSYEQYFGPGTRLTVT.

On this clone itself: The read halts 3 residues ahead of the CDR3 end, with the missing end drawn from the germline J gene. This sequence joins TRBV19 and TRBJ1-2, with D uncertain. In germline, CDR1 is LNHDA, CDR2 SQIVND (reference sequence). This CDR3 comprises 13 residues. The covered CDR3 bases are TGTGCCAGTAGTCCACTGAGAGCGGGCGAC. Encoded protein: CASSPLRAGD. The whole CDR3 region reads CASSPLRAGDYTF.

As regards this clone: The missing CDR3 end, 3 residues past where the read stops, is filled in from the germline J gene. This chain joins TRBV5-1 and TRBJ2-7, with D tentatively TRBD2 (5 bases). Germline V gene data show CDR1 as SGHRS and CDR2 as YFSETQ. Deletions cut 4 bases from V and 4 bases from J, with 15 bases between. This CDR3 has 14 amino acids. The CDR3 bases that were read are TGCGCCAGCAGCACTGACTCGGAGGTGTACGAG. It translates to CASSTDSEVYE. The CDR3 in its entirety is CASSTDSEVYEQYF.

About this clone itself: The CDR3 is cut off 3 residues early in the read; its end comes from the germline J gene. This sequence joins TRBV5-4 and TRBJ2-2, with D tentatively TRBD2 (6 bases). V lost 0 bases and J 1 base, leaving 10 bases between the germline ends. CDR3 length: 16 amino acids. CDR1 and CDR2 from the germline V gene are SGHNT and YYREEE (reference sequence). The CDR3 DNA, read in part, is TGTGCCAGCAGCTTGGGAACGCGGGGGAACACCGGGGAG. This translates into CASSLGTRGNTGE. The CDR3 reads in full as CASSLGTRGNTGELFF.

In the case of this clone: The sequenced fragment ends 3 residues before the CDR3 boundary, so the rest is inferred from the germline J gene. The chain combines TRBV20-1 with TRBJ1-1; D gene unclear. The germline V gene encodes CDR1 DFQATT and CDR2 SNEGSKA (reference sequence). V lost 2 bases, J lost 3 bases, and 7 bases lay in between. The CDR3 has 12 amino acids. CDR3: CSARNADTEAFF. The CDR3 DNA, read in part, is TGCAGTGCTAGAAACGCGGACACTGAA.

With regard to this clone: Coverage ceases 3 residues before the CDR3 finishes, and the germline J gene fills in the end. The genes are TRBV12-3 or TRBV12-4 and TRBJ2-3; D not resolved. The V gene lost 3 bases and the J gene lost 4 bases, with 2 bases spanning the gap. This CDR3 contains 11 residues. CDR3 sequence: CASSFADTQYF. Incomplete CDR3 DNA: TGTGCCAGCAGTTTCGCAGATACG.

On this clone itself: The read halts 3 residues ahead of the CDR3 end, with the missing end drawn from the germline J gene. This sequence joins TRBV28 and TRBJ1-5; TRBD1 matches 7 bases. Germline CDR1 and CDR2: MDHEN and SYDVKM. The CDR3 extends over 16 amino acids. The ends lost 6 bases at V and 4 bases at J; junction bases unmatched: 12. The CDR3 DNA, read in part, is TGTGCCAGCAGGAAGCAGACAGGGAGTTCGAATCAGCCC. Translating gives CASRKQTGSSNQP. The whole CDR3 reads CASRKQTGSSNQPQHF.

Remarks on this clone: The CDR3 end falls 3 residues outside the read, so it is completed with the germline J gene. The chain is built from TRBV5-1 and TRBJ2-4, with 8 nucleotides matching TRBD1. The CDR3 spans 13 residues. CDR1 SGHRS and CDR2 YFSETQ come from the germline V gene. The CDR3 protein is CASHPDRAGGQYF. The CDR3 bases that were read are TGCGCCAGCCACCCGGACAGGGCGGGTGGT.

On this clone itself: Read sequence stops 3 residues before the CDR3 end, and the germline J gene provides the missing end. The rearrangement joins TRBV20-1 to TRBJ2-7, with TRBD1 matching over 9 bases. The trim removed 8 bases at V and 5 bases at J, leaving 4 bases unmatched. This CDR3 has 11 amino acids. CDR1 and CDR2 from the germline V gene are DFQATT and SNEGSKA (reference sequence). This CDR3 reads CSPTGGHEQYF. Partial CDR3 DNA: TGCAGTCCCACAGGGGGCCACGAG.

Of note for this clone: The CDR3 is cut off 3 residues early in the read; its end comes from the germline J gene. The chain has TRBV6-4 and TRBJ2-3; the D gene is possibly TRBD2 (5 bases). The CDR3 contains 13 residues. Germline V gives CDR1 MRHNA, CDR2 SNTAGT. With 2 bases removed from V and 4 bases from J, the gap between germline ends came to 7 bases. CDR3 sequence reads: CASSDRGSDTQYF. The part of the CDR3 DNA that was read is TGTGCCAGCAGTGACCGGGGTTCAGATACG.

The CDR3 loop is CASSPAFVNTEAFF. The part of the CDR3 DNA that was read is TGTGCCAGCTCCCCCGCGTTTGTGAACACTGAA. This chain joins TRBV18 and TRBJ1-1, with no clear D. Sequencing ends 3 residues short of the CDR3 end; the germline J gene provides the rest. Germline V gene lookup returns CDR1 KGHSH and CDR2 LQKENI. The CDR3 spans 14 residues. The ends were cut back, 6 bases at V and 0 bases at J, with 11 bases in the middle.

As regards this clone: The read ends 3 residues before the CDR3 terminus; that terminus is restored from the germline J gene. The rearrangement uses TRBV19 and TRBJ2-7, with 8 positions matching TRBD1. Germline V gene data show CDR1 as LNHDA and CDR2 as SQIVND (reference sequence). The V and J ends lost 7 bases and 4 bases, in that order; junction bases with no gene match: 9. This CDR3 region has 14 residues. The covered CDR3 bases are TGTGCCAGTATGGGACAGGCTGGAGAATACGAG. The encoded protein is CASMGQAGEYE. The full CDR3 protein reads CASMGQAGEYEQYF.

A remark on this clone: With the read ending 3 residues before the CDR3 end, the germline J gene is used to fill in that end. The V and J genes are TRBV7-6 and TRBJ1-2; TRBD1 aligns across 8 bases. The CDR3 sequence is 15 residues long. Germline values: CDR1 SGHVS, CDR2 FNYEAQ. CDR3 bases read: TGTGCCAGCAGCCAGGGGGCTAGCGGGGGAGCCGAC. Protein sequence: CASSQGASGGAD. The full CDR3 sequence reads CASSQGASGGADYTF. The full variable domain, in which reference TRBV7-6 and TRBJ1-2 provide the parts outside the CDR3, is GAGVSQSPRYKVTKRGQDVALRCDPISGHVSLYWYRQALGQGPEFLTYFNYEAQQDKSGLPNDRFSAERPEGSISTLTIQRTEQRDSAMYRCASSQGASGGADYTFGSGTRLTVV.

Notes on this clone: Read data end 3 residues before the CDR3 end; the end is taken from the germline J gene. The rearrangement links TRBV19 to TRBJ2-1; D ambiguous. There are 16 residues in the CDR3. Trimming took off 7 bases at V and 1 base at J, with 17 bases between the two ends. Germline V CDR1 and CDR2: LNHDA, SQIVND (reference sequence). CDR3 DNA, as far as it was read: TGTGCCAGTAAGGCGGCTCATGAGCGATCCTACAATGAG. Amino acids: CASKAAHERSYNE. In full, the CDR3 reads CASKAAHERSYNEQFF.

On this clone: The CDR3 extends 3 residues past the end of the read, so its final part is completed from the germline J gene. The chain has TRBV6-2 or TRBV6-3 and TRBJ2-7; D possibly corresponds to TRBD1 (8 bases). CDR1 MNHEY and CDR2 SVGEGT come from the germline V gene. There are 16 residues in the CDR3. Trimming stripped 8 bases from V and 2 bases from J, with 22 bases between. The CDR3 loop is CASGLKRDRLTYEQYF. The DNA read from the CDR3 is TGTGCCAGCGGATTAAAGCGGGACAGGTTAACCTACGAG.